This T cell receptor (beta chain) was found in a study of T cell repertoires in cytomegalovirus infection. Study as a whole: Public TCR beta signatures marked donors with CMV infection and the matching HLA. Study-level results: Carriers of CMV plus the relevant HLA were identified by cumulative public TCR beta family frequency.

This clonotype has at least ten counts. What it binds is not known. The CDR3 consists of 14 residues. The J segment lost 4 bases and the V segment lost 7 bases, leaving 5 bases of the junction unmatched. The germline gives CDR1 KGHDR, CDR2 SFDVKD. TCRdb re-called the reads with MiXCR, one entry per CDR3 protein. The sample lists 500,000 or so distinct CDR3 sequences; approximately 15% were seen once. The origin of this receptor is a human donor in good health (CMV status not recorded). Some clones in this sample may be carry-over from other donors' samples. The material sequenced was CD8+ T cells from PBMCs. The chain has TRBV24-1 and TRBJ2-1; TRBD2 aligns across 8 bases. Here the CDR3 DNA reads TGTGCCACCAGCCCGGGAGGGGGGTACAATGAGCAGTTCTTC. This sequence encodes CATSPGGGYNEQFF.